The 31 T cell receptor beta chains presented below share a single source sample, sequenced in a study of T cell responses to AZD1222 COVID-19 vaccine. Clones were read by immunoSEQ multiplex PCR, and TCRdb kept only the in-frame ones, dropping some. The table includes tens of thousands of clones, 88% detected once. The material sequenced was peripheral blood, taken 28 days after the second AZD1222 dose. The receptors here all came from an adult who received the AZD1222 COVID-19 vaccine.

The rearrangement links TRBV6-2 or TRBV6-3 to TRBJ2-1, with 12 bases that match TRBD2. CDR3 length: 15 residues. Germline CDR1 reads MNHEY; CDR2 reads SVGEGT. Trimming took 3 bases from V and 9 from J; bases not matched to a gene: 6. The DNA of the CDR3 is TGTGCCAGCAGTTATTCTAGCGGGGGGGCCACTGAGCAGTTCTTC. This sequence encodes CASSYSSGGATEQFF.

This rearrangement joins TRBV6-5 to TRBJ1-2, with 8 bases that match TRBD1. In germline, CDR1 is MNHEY, CDR2 SVGAGI. This CDR3 comprises 13 residues. Trimming took 4 bases from V and 4 from J; bases not matched to a gene: 2. CDR3 loop: CASSSDRVYGYTF. CDR3 DNA sequence: TGTGCCAGCAGTTCGGACAGGGTCTATGGCTACACCTTC.

V and J are TRBV2 and TRBJ2-2, with 7 nucleotides matching TRBD1. The V gene's germline CDR1 is SNHLY and CDR2 FYNNEI. V trimming: 6 bases; J trimming: 4 bases; junction bases outside the gene matches: 20. CDR3 size: 19 residues. The chain's CDR3 is CASRQPGQSAATITGELFF. As DNA, the CDR3 is TGTGCCAGCAGGCAACCGGGACAGAGCGCCGCTACGATCACCGGGGAGCTGTTTTTT.

The chain uses TRBV30 and TRBJ1-3; a possible D gene is TRBD1 (5 bases). This CDR3 comprises 14 residues. Germline loops: CDR1 GTSNPN, CDR2 SVGIG (reference sequence). V was cut by 2 bases and J by 5 bases, with 13 bases left in between. The DNA for the CDR3 is TGTGCCTGGAGTCTTGGGGGGGGAAGAAACACCATATATTTT. Translating gives CAWSLGGGRNTIYF.

This clone was detected only once. The chain couples TRBV7-3 to TRBJ2-5; 7 nucleotides line up with TRBD2. CDR1 is SGHTA, CDR2 FQGTGA, per germline. V was pared by 1 base and J by 5 bases, with 7 bases of the junction left unmatched. The CDR3 consists of 15 residues. CDR3: CASSLSGGRFETQYF. CDR3 in DNA: TGTGCCAGCAGCTTAAGTGGCGGGAGATTCGAGACCCAGTACTTC.

This chain links TRBV7-2 with TRBJ1-2, with a possible D match to TRBD1 (6 bases). From germline, CDR1 is SGHTA and CDR2 FQGNSA. V dropped 6 bases and J dropped 5 bases, with 13 bases sitting between them. The CDR3 sequence is 13 residues long. This CDR3 reads CASSRGGSYGYTF. CDR3 coding DNA: TGTGCCAGCAGTAGAGGGGGATCTTATGGCTACACCTTC.

This chain connects TRBV4-2 to TRBJ1-5; D remains unclear. The germline V gene encodes CDR1 LGHNA and CDR2 YNFKEQ. The V gene lost 0 bases and the J gene lost 0 bases, with 21 bases spanning the gap. This CDR3 is built from 20 residues. The CDR3 loop is CASSQELLVGRGVSNQPQHF. In nucleotides, the CDR3 is TGTGCCAGCAGCCAAGAATTATTAGTGGGCCGCGGGGTTAGCAATCAGCCCCAGCATTTT.

The gene calls are TRBV29-1 and TRBJ2-6; D ambiguous. Trimming removed 6 bases from V and 0 bases from J, with 9 bases in between. The CDR3 is 14 residues long. CDR1 SQVTM and CDR2 ANQGSEA come from the germline V gene. CDR3 DNA sequence: TGCAGCGTGGGCGGAATCTCTGGGGCCAACGTCCTGACTTTC. Translating it yields CSVGGISGANVLTF.

J is TRBJ1-4 and V is TRBV6-5; TRBD1 might be the D (5 bases). The germline CDR1 and CDR2 sequences are MNHEY and SVGAGI. The CDR3 is 15 residues long. Trimming shortened V by 0 bases and J by 4 bases, and 9 bases separated the two germline ends. The CDR3 protein is CASSYSGPVNEKLFF. The CDR3 nucleotides are TGTGCCAGCAGTTACTCGGGGCCAGTTAATGAAAAACTGTTTTTT.

The V and J genes are TRBV29-1 and TRBJ1-1; no clear D gene. The CDR3 contains 13 residues. V dropped 7 bases and J dropped 1 base, with 13 bases sitting between them. The germline V gene encodes CDR1 SQVTM and CDR2 ANQGSEA. For the CDR3, the DNA is TGCAGCGCCGACCTTACAGCGAACACTGAAGCTTTCTTT. This gives the protein CSADLTANTEAFF. The whole variable domain, remainder taken from reference TRBV29-1 and TRBJ1-1, is SAVISQKPSRDICQRGTSLTIQCQVDSQVTMMFWYRQQPGQSLTLIATANQGSEATYESGFVIDKFPISRPNLTFSTLTVSNMSPEDSSIYLCSADLTANTEAFFGQGTRLTVV.

The sample holds one count of this clone. V usage is TRBV6-5 and J usage is TRBJ1-2, with D possibly being TRBD1 (5 bases). Trimming pared 2 bases from V and 5 bases from J, leaving 9 bases between. CDR3 length: 13 residues. Germline V gene lookup returns CDR1 MNHEY and CDR2 SVGAGI. The CDR3 sequence: CASSYDSRYGYTF. The CDR3 DNA follows: TGTGCCAGCAGTTACGACAGCCGATATGGCTACACCTTC.

The chain has TRBV30 and TRBJ1-1, with D perhaps matching TRBD1 (5 bases). CDR1 and CDR2 (germline): GTSNPN, SVGIG (reference sequence). Trimming shortened V by 2 bases and J by 5 bases, and 15 bases separated the two germline ends. CDR3 length equals 14 residues. CDR3 sequence reads: CAWSKGGVGTEAFF. The DNA of the CDR3 is TGTGCCTGGAGTAAAGGAGGGGTAGGGACTGAAGCTTTCTTT.

This rearrangement joins TRBV6-5 to TRBJ1-3; 8 bases line up with TRBD1. The ends lost 8 bases at V and 0 bases at J; junction bases unmatched: 3. Germline V gene data show CDR1 as MNHEY and CDR2 as SVGAGI. CDR3 size: 14 residues. CDR3 region: CASLDRGSGNTIYF. CDR3 nucleotides: TGTGCCAGCCTAGACAGGGGCTCTGGAAACACCATATATTTT.

The J gene is TRBJ1-5, the V gene TRBV18; TRBD1 matches 8 bases. V gave up 3 bases and J gave up 4 bases; unmatched junction bases: 5. CDR3 length equals 15 residues. The germline V gene has CDR1 KGHSH and CDR2 LQKENI. CDR3 sequence reads: CASSPQTGGNQPQHF. The CDR3 DNA follows: TGTGCCAGCTCACCTCAAACAGGGGGAAATCAGCCCCAGCATTTT.

The chain carries TRBV7-9 and TRBJ2-6, with D unresolved. Germline CDR1 and CDR2: SEHNR and FQNEAQ (reference sequence). Deletions cut 3 bases from V and 4 bases from J, with 7 bases between. This CDR3 region has 14 residues. The CDR3 sequence: CASSLLGGANVLTF. The CDR3 coding sequence is TGTGCCAGCAGCTTGCTGGGAGGGGCCAACGTCCTGACTTTC.

This clone was seen a single time. V is TRBV18 and J is TRBJ1-2, with a weak D call TRBD1 (6 bases). The CDR3 contains 14 residues. The ends were cut back, 3 bases at V and 4 bases at J, with 12 bases in the middle. Germline lookup yields CDR1 KGHSH and CDR2 LQKENI. The CDR3 here is CASSPSGQTYGYTF. In DNA form, the CDR3 reads TGTGCCAGCTCACCCTCAGGACAGACCTATGGCTACACCTTC.

The chain joins TRBV2 to TRBJ2-3, with D perhaps TRBD1 (6 bases). Per the germline V gene, CDR1 is SNHLY and CDR2 is FYNNEI. The CDR3 contains 15 residues. The V gene lost 6 bases and the J gene lost 0 bases, with 13 bases spanning the gap. The CDR3 DNA follows: TGTGCCAGCAGCCAGGGGATAACTAGCACAGATACGCAGTATTTT. Its translation: CASSQGITSTDTQYF. The entire variable domain, with the rest obtained from reference TRBV2 and TRBJ2-3, is as follows: EPEVTQTPSHQVTQMGQEVILRCVPISNHLYFYWYRQILGQKVEFLVSFYNNEISEKSEIFDDQFSVERPDGSNFTLKIRSTKLEDSAMYFCASSQGITSTDTQYFGPGTRLTVL.

This clone was detected a few times. The chain couples TRBV3-1 (or the pseudogene TRBV3-2) to TRBJ2-7; no definite D call. V was clipped by 2 bases and J by 7 bases, with 9 bases between them. The CDR3 has 12 amino acids. Germline CDR1 LGHDT, CDR2 YNNKEL (reference sequence). CDR3 residues: CASSQISWEQYF. CDR3 bases: TGTGCCAGCAGCCAAATCTCTTGGGAGCAGTACTTC.

This chain uses TRBV2 with TRBJ1-3; 7 nucleotides agree with TRBD1. The CDR3 is 12 residues long. V was clipped by 8 bases and J by 4 bases; unmatched bases: 2. The germline gives CDR1 SNHLY, CDR2 FYNNEI. The CDR3 loop reads CASDREGNTIYF. The DNA for the CDR3 is TGTGCCAGCGACAGGGAGGGAAACACCATATATTTT.

The V gene is TRBV30, the J gene TRBJ1-1; 7 bases agree with TRBD1. This CDR3 spans 14 amino acids. Germline V gene lookup returns CDR1 GTSNPN and CDR2 SVGIG (reference sequence). J lost 9 bases, V lost 1 base, and 11 bases had no gene match. CDR3 bases: TGTGCCTGGAGTGCGCAACCCGGACAGGAAAAAGCTTTCTTT. This codes for CAWSAQPGQEKAFF.

This clone was detected only once. The rearrangement links TRBV7-2 to TRBJ1-5; D unclear. Deletions cut 3 bases from V and 0 bases from J, with 9 bases between. The CDR3 runs 15 residues. CDR1 is SGHTA and CDR2 is FQGNSA in the germline V gene. CDR3 residues: CASSFGGYSNQPQHF. CDR3 sequence (DNA): TGTGCCAGCAGCTTTGGCGGTTATAGCAATCAGCCCCAGCATTTT.

This chain connects TRBV12-3 or TRBV12-4 to TRBJ2-5; D is undetermined. V was cut by 5 bases and J by 2 bases, with 9 bases left in between. The CDR3 runs 13 residues. This CDR3 is CASSPTGQETQYF. CDR3 sequence (DNA): TGTGCCAGCAGTCCGACTGGGCAAGAGACCCAGTACTTC.

This clone was observed a single time. The J gene is TRBJ2-7, the V gene TRBV18, with D perhaps assigned TRBD1 or TRBD2 (5 bases each). This CDR3 comprises 14 residues. The V end lost 1 base, the J end lost 0 bases, and 7 bases lay between the germline ends. Per germline, CDR1 KGHSH and CDR2 LQKENI. The DNA of the CDR3 is TGTGCCAGCTCACCACGGGACGGCTCCTACGAGCAGTACTTC. Its protein product is CASSPRDGSYEQYF.

V and J are TRBV7-9 and TRBJ1-2; D not certain. Germline V gene lookup returns CDR1 SEHNR and CDR2 FQNEAQ (reference sequence). The CDR3 is made up of 13 amino acids. V was trimmed by 3 bases and J by 4 bases, leaving 9 bases between them. CDR3 bases: TGTGCCAGCAGCTTGGGCAGCACCTATGGCTACACCTTC. Amino acid sequence: CASSLGSTYGYTF.

The chain combines TRBV6-5 with TRBJ2-1; 9 bases map to TRBD2. The CDR3 sequence is 13 residues long. Trimming removed 6 bases from V and 10 bases from J; junction bases left unmatched: 7. Germline lookup yields CDR1 MNHEY and CDR2 SVGAGI. DNA for the CDR3: TGTGCCAGCAGGGTCGGGCTAGCGGGGGAGCAGTTCTTC. This sequence encodes CASRVGLAGEQFF.

The chain links TRBV27 to TRBJ2-2, with 7 bases fitting TRBD1. There are 14 residues in the CDR3. The V gene end was trimmed by 6 bases and the J gene end by 7 bases; junction bases not matched to a gene: 8. The V gene's germline CDR1 is MNHEY and CDR2 SMNVEV (reference sequence). The CDR3 region is CASSLTGLIGELFF. CDR3 nucleotide sequence: TGTGCCAGCAGCCTGACAGGGTTAATCGGGGAGCTGTTTTTT.

The chain links TRBV27 to TRBJ2-1; D is undetermined. Trimming pared 8 bases from V and 0 bases from J, leaving 5 bases between. This CDR3 region has 12 residues. Germline CDR1 MNHEY, CDR2 SMNVEV (reference sequence). CDR3 DNA: TGTGCCAGCTACGACTCCTACAATGAGCAGTTCTTC. Its translation is CASYDSYNEQFF.

The chain carries TRBV6-5 and TRBJ2-5; tentative D call: TRBD2 (5 bases). The CDR3 totals 16 residues. With 1 base removed from V and 5 bases from J, the gap between germline ends came to 17 bases. Germline values: CDR1 MNHEY, CDR2 SVGAGI. DNA for the CDR3: TGTGCCAGCAGTTACTGGGGAGTCGTTGCGGAGGAGACCCAGTACTTC. Protein sequence: CASSYWGVVAEETQYF.

This clone was counted once. The rearrangement joins TRBV6-5 to TRBJ2-3, with 8 bases that match TRBD1. J lost 7 bases, V lost 6 bases, and 9 bases had no gene match. The CDR3 runs to 14 residues. Germline CDR1 is MNHEY and CDR2 is SVGAGI. The CDR3: CASSRGQASNTQYF. DNA of the CDR3: TGTGCCAGCAGCCGGGGACAGGCCTCGAATACGCAGTATTTT.

This chain links TRBV4-3 with TRBJ1-2; D perhaps matches TRBD1 (6 bases). The CDR3 extends over 14 amino acids. With 0 bases removed from V and 3 bases from J, the gap between germline ends came to 8 bases. Germline loops: CDR1 LGHNA, CDR2 YSLEER. The CDR3 loop is CASSQDRGHYGYTF. CDR3 DNA: TGCGCCAGCAGCCAAGACAGGGGACACTATGGCTACACCTTC.

The CDR3 region is CASSHYWDFETQYF. DNA for the CDR3: TGCGCCAGCAGCCATTACTGGGACTTCGAGACCCAGTACTTC. The chain joins TRBV4-1 to TRBJ2-5, with D tentatively TRBD2 (6 bases). CDR3 size: 14 residues. V lost 3 bases, J lost 5 bases, and 13 bases lay in between. The germline V gene encodes CDR1 MGHRA and CDR2 YSYEKL.